The clone carrying this T cell receptor beta chain was counted at least ten times. Germline V gene lookup returns CDR1 ENHRY and CDR2 SYGVKD. The CDR3 has 18 amino acids. V was clipped by 1 base and J by 11 bases; unmatched bases: 19. Per-sample PBMC isolation yielded at least 7 million cells. The data belong to a study of blood T cells in healthy people across ages. Then a second PCR, running about 7 to 11 cycles, was carried out with a sample-barcoded 5' primer and a J-beta primer mix. MiXCR, applied by TCRdb to the 5' RACE reads, yields one record per CDR3 protein. This sample has under 800,000 distinct CDR3 sequences, with roughly 43% found just once.

Material: blood. This chain connects TRBV10-3 to TRBJ2-5; 10 bases align to TRBD2. This sequence was found in a woman aged 55-69 years in good health. In DNA, the CDR3 is TGTGCCATCAGTGAGTTTCTAGCGGGAGTGCCGCCTGACAATGAGCAGTACTTC. This encodes CAISEFLAGVPPDNEQYF.